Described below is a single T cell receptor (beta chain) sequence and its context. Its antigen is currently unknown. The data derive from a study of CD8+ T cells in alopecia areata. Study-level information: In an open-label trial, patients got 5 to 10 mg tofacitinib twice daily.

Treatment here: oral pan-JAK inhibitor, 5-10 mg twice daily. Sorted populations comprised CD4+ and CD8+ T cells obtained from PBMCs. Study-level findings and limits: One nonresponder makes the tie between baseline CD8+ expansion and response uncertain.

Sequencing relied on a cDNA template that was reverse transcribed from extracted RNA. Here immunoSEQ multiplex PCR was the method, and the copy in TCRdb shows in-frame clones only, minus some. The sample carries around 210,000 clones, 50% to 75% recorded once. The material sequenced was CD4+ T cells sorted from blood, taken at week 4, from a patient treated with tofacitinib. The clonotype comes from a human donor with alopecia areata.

The CDR3 coding sequence is TGTGCCAGCAGCGCGGCTGGCAGGAACACTGAAGCTTTCTTT. It specifies CASSAAGRNTEAFF. The chain links TRBV21-1 to TRBJ1-1. TRBV21-1 is a pseudogene. The CDR3 spans 14 residues.